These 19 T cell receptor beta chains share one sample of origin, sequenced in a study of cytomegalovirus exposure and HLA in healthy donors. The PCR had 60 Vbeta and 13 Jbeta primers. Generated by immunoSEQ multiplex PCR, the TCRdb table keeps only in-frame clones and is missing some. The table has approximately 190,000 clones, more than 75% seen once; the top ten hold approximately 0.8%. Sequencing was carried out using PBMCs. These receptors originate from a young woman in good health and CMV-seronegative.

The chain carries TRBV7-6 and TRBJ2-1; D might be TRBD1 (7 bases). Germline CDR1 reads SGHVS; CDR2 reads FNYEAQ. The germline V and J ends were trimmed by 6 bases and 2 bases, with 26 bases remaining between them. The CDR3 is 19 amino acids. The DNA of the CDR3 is TGTGCCAGCAGTAGACGGGAGACAGGGAGGCGTCTAACCTACAATGAGCAGTTCTTC. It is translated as CASSRRETGRRLTYNEQFF.

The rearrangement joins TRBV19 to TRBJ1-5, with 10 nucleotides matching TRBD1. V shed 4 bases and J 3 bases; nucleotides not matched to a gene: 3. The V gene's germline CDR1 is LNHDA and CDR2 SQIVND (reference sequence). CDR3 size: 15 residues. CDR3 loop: CASSTGQGINQPQHF. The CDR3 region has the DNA TGTGCCAGTAGTACGGGACAGGGGATCAATCAGCCCCAGCATTTT.

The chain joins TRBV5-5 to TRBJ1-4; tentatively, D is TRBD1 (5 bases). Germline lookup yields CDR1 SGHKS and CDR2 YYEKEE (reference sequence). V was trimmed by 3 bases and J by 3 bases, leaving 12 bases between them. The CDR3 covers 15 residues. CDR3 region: CASSSSQGANEKLFF. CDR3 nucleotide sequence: TGTGCCAGCAGCTCCTCCCAGGGTGCTAATGAAAAACTGTTTTTT.

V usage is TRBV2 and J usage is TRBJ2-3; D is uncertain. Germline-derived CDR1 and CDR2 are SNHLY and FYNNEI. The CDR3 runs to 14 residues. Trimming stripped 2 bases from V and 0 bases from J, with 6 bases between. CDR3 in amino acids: CASSETTSTDTQYF. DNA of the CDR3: TGTGCCAGCAGTGAAACCACTAGCACAGATACGCAGTATTTT.

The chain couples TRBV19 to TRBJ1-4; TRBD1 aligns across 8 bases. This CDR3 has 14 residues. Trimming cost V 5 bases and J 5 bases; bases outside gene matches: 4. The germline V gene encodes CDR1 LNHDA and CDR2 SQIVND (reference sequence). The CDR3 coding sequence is TGTGCCAGTAGTGTCCAGGGGGCGAATGAAAAACTGTTTTTT. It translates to CASSVQGANEKLFF. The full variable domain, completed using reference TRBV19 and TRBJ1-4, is DGGITQSPKYLFRKEGQNVTLSCEQNLNHDAMYWYRQDPGQGLRLIYYSQIVNDFQKGDIAEGYSVSREKKESFPLTVTSAQKNPTAFYLCASSVQGANEKLFFGSGTQLSVL.

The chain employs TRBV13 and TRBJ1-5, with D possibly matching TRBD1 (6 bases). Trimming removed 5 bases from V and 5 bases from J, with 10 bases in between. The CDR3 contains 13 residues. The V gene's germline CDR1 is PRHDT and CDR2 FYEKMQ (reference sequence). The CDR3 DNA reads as TGTGCCAGCAGCCAGGGGACCCATCAGCCCCAGCATTTT. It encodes CASSQGTHQPQHF.

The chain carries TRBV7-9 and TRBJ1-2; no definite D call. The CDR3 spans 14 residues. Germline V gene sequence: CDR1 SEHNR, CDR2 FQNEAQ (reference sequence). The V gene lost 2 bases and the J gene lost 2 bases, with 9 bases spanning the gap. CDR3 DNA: TGTGCCAGCAGCTTATCACTCGGGAACTATGGCTACACCTTC. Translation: CASSLSLGNYGYTF.

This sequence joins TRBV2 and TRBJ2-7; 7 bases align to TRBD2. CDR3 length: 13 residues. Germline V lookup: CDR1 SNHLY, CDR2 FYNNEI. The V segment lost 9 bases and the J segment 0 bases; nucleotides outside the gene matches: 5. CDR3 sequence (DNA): TGTGCCAGGGCGGGGGTGGGCTCCTACGAGCAGTACTTC. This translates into CARAGVGSYEQYF.

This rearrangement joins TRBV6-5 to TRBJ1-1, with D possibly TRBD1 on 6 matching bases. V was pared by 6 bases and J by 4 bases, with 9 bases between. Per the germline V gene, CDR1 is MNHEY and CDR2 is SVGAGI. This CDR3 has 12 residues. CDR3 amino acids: CASRDRSTEAFF. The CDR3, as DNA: TGTGCCAGCAGGGACAGAAGCACTGAAGCTTTCTTT.

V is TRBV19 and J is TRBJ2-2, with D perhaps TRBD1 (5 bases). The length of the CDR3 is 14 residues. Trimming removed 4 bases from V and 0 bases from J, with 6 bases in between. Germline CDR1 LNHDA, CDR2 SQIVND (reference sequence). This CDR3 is CASSSRANTGELFF. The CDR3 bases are TGTGCCAGTAGTAGCAGGGCGAACACCGGGGAGCTGTTTTTT.

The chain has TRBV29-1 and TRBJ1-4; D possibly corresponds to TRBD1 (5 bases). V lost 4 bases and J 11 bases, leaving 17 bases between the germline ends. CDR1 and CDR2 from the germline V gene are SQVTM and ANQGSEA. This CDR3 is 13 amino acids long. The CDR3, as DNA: TGCAGCGTTGCGGGCCTAGGTCGGGGGAAACTGTTTTTT. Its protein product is CSVAGLGRGKLFF.

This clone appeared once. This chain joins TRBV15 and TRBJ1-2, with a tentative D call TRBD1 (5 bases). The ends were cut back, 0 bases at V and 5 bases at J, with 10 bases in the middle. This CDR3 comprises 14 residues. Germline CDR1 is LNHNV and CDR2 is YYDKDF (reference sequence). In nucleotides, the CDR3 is TGTGCCACCAGCAGAGATGTCGGGGGATATGGCTACACCTTC. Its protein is CATSRDVGGYGYTF.

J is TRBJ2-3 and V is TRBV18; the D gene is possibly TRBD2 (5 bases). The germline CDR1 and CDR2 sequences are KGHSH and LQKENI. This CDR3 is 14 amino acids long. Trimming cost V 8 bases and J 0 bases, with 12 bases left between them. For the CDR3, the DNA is TGTGCCAGCCTTAGATCGGGAAGCACAGATACGCAGTATTTT. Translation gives CASLRSGSTDTQYF.

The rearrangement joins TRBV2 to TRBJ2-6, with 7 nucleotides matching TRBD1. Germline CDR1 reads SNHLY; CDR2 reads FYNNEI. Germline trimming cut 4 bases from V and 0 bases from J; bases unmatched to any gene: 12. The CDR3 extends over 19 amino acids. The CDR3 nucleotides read TGTGCCAGCAGTGTATTGGTACAGGGGTTTAACTCTGGGGCCAACGTCCTGACTTTC. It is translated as CASSVLVQGFNSGANVLTF.

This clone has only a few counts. CDR3 sequence reads: CAWSGTGGVEYYGYTF. In nucleotides, the CDR3 is TGTGCCTGGAGCGGGACAGGGGGCGTGGAATATTATGGCTACACCTTC. This chain links TRBV30 with TRBJ1-2, with TRBD1 matching over 12 bases. This CDR3 has 16 amino acids. Unmatched junction bases numbered 10, after V lost 3 bases and J lost 5 bases. CDR1 GTSNPN and CDR2 SVGIG come from the germline V gene (reference sequence).

DNA for the CDR3: TGTGCTAGTGGTCCGACTCAACCCTACGAGCAGTACTTC. Its translation: CASGPTQPYEQYF. The chain joins TRBV12-5 to TRBJ2-5; D gene uncertain. The last part of the DNA fits TRBJ2-7 better; the J call may be wrong. Germline CDR1 reads LGHNT; CDR2 reads FRNRAP. The CDR3 is 13 amino acids.

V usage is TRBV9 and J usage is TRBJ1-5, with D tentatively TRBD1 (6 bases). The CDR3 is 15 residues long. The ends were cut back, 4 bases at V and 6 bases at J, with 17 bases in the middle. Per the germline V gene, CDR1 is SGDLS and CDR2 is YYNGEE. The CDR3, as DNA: TGTGCCAGCAGCCAGGCGCCAGGGGTTCCTCAGCCCCAGCATTTT. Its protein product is CASSQAPGVPQPQHF.

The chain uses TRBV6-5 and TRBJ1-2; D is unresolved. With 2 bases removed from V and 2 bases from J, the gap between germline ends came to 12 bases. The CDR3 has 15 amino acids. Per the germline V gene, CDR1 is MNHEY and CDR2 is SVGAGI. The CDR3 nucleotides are TGTGCCAGCAGTTACACCGGGATTACGAACTATGGCTACACCTTC. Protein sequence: CASSYTGITNYGYTF.

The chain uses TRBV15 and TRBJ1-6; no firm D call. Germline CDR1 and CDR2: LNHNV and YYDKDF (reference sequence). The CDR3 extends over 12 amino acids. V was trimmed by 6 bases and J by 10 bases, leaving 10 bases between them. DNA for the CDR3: TGTGCCACCAGTGGAGGTGCGTCACCCCTCCACTTT. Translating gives CATSGGASPLHF.